These T cell receptor beta chains were read from a single sample in a study of cytomegalovirus exposure and HLA in healthy donors. Data came from immunoSEQ multiplex PCR; TCRdb stores just in-frame clones and leaves some out. The table shows roughly 99,000 clones, with approximately 79% occurring only once. The sample was PBMCs. These receptors originate from a male donor in good health and CMV-seronegative. CDR3s include the opening cysteine and the closing phenylalanine or tryptophan. A D gene is named only where the DNA matches it firmly. Where a row states a size, it is once, few, many or the class of an expanded clone; other rows omit it.

V gene	clone size	J gene	D gene	CDR3 length	CDR3 protein	CDR3 DNA
TRBV4-1	-	TRBJ2-7	TRBD1	15	CASSQDQGQAYEQYF	TGCGCCAGCAGCCAAGATCAGGGACAGGCCTACGAGCAGTACTTC
TRBV27	few	TRBJ2-7	TRBD2	15	CASSPEGTSYYEQYF	TGTGCCAGCAGTCCGGAGGGGACTAGTTACTACGAGCAGTACTTC
TRBV5-6	-	TRBJ1-4	-	17	CASSLVAGTTTNEKLFF	TGTGCCAGCAGCTTGGTTGCAGGGACAACAACTAATGAAAAACTGTTTTTT
TRBV6-1	-	TRBJ2-3	TRBD2	14	CASSSSGTTNTQYF	TGTGCCAGCAGCTCATCGGGGACTACGAATACGCAGTATTTT
TRBV30	-	TRBJ1-4	-	13	CAWSVAGGEKLFF	TGTGCCTGGAGTGTAGCGGGCGGTGAAAAACTGTTTTTT
TRBV29-1	few	TRBJ2-5	TRBD2	13	CSVRTSGRWEQYF	TGCAGCGTCCGGACTAGCGGAAGGTGGGAGCAGTACTTC
TRBV19	-	TRBJ1-5	TRBD1	17	CASSISTGGISNQPQHF	TGTGCCAGTAGTATATCCACAGGGGGCATAAGCAATCAGCCCCAGCATTTT
TRBV7-2	-	TRBJ2-1	-	14	CASSLALAVDGQFF	TGTGCCAGCAGCCTGGCATTGGCAGTTGATGGGCAGTTCTTC
TRBV9	few	TRBJ2-3	-	14	CASSVGLSTDTQYF	TGTGCCAGCAGCGTAGGACTGAGCACAGATACGCAGTATTTT
TRBV5-1	-	TRBJ2-3	TRBD2	16	CASSLMGGRSTDTQYF	TGCGCCAGCAGCTTGATGGGCGGGAGGAGCACAGATACGCAGTATTTT
TRBV6-5	-	TRBJ2-7	-	13	CASRLSGPHEQYF	TGTGCCAGCAGACTCTCAGGGCCCCACGAGCAGTACTTC
TRBV28	-	TRBJ1-2	-	14	CASTPLAGVYGYTF	TGTGCCAGCACTCCCCTGGCAGGGGTCTATGGCTACACCTTC
TRBV7-9	-	TRBJ1-4	TRBD1	16	CASSPPTTGFYEKLFF	TGTGCCAGCAGCCCGCCCACGACAGGGTTTTATGAAAAACTGTTTTTT
TRBV7-2	-	TRBJ2-3	-	11	CASAGPGTQYF	TGTGCCAGCGCAGGTCCTGGTACGCAGTATTTT
TRBV6-6	few	TRBJ1-2	-	10	CASSHSGYTF	TGTGCCAGCAGTCACAGCGGCTACACCTTC
TRBV27	-	TRBJ1-1	TRBD1	16	CASSLFGRGRGTEAFF	TGTGCCAGCAGTTTGTTCGGGAGGGGGCGAGGCACTGAAGCTTTCTTT
TRBV6-5	few	TRBJ1-1	TRBD1	14	CASSRQGLDTEAFF	TGTGCCAGCAGCCGACAGGGGTTGGACACTGAAGCTTTCTTT
TRBV29-1	-	TRBJ2-7	-	12	CSGGDGAYEQYF	TGCAGCGGCGGGGACGGAGCCTACGAGCAGTACTTC
TRBV4-3	once	TRBJ2-4	TRBD2	19	CASSQWTSGRFLAKNIQYF	TGCGCCAGCAGCCAATGGACTAGCGGCAGATTTTTAGCCAAAAACATTCAGTACTTC
TRBV18	-	TRBJ1-4	-	14	CASGNGETNEKLFF	TGTGCCTCCGGTAACGGGGAGACTAATGAAAAACTGTTTTTT
TRBV19	-	TRBJ2-7	-	15	CASRAAGTVGYEQYF	TGTGCCAGTAGGGCCGCCGGGACTGTAGGCTACGAGCAGTACTTC
TRBV7-9	-	TRBJ1-2	TRBD1	16	CASSLRGQVANYGYTF	TGTGCCAGCAGCTTAAGGGGACAGGTTGCTAACTATGGCTACACCTTC